This T cell receptor beta chain was found in a study of response to subunit inactivated influenza vaccine. TCRdb analysed the RT-PCR reads with MiXCR anew, one entry per CDR3 protein. The profile shows about 620,000 distinct CDR3 sequences, 11% of them singletons. CDR1 SEHNR and CDR2 FQNEAQ come from the germline V gene (reference sequence). Trimming shortened V by 0 bases and J by 8 bases, and 7 bases separated the two germline ends. This CDR3 is 12 amino acids long. The sample was also linked to a second study, of T cells expressing NK-cell markers. That study reports: What made the TCR beta cDNA was 5'RACE template switching with UMIs. Several of the experiments relied on an anti-gamma-delta TCR antibody so that only alpha-beta TCR T cells were sorted. Of the CD8+ T cell pool in several donors, roughly 1.0-8% was accounted for by dominant NKG2C+ clonotypes.

The J gene is TRBJ1-1, the V gene TRBV7-9; D gene ambiguous. The receptor's source is a man aged 45-65 years who received an inactivated influenza vaccine. The material was PBMCs from blood, obtained on the day of vaccination. The CDR3: CASSLAGYEAFF. The CDR3, as DNA: TGTGCCAGCAGCTTAGCGGGCTACGAAGCTTTCTTT.